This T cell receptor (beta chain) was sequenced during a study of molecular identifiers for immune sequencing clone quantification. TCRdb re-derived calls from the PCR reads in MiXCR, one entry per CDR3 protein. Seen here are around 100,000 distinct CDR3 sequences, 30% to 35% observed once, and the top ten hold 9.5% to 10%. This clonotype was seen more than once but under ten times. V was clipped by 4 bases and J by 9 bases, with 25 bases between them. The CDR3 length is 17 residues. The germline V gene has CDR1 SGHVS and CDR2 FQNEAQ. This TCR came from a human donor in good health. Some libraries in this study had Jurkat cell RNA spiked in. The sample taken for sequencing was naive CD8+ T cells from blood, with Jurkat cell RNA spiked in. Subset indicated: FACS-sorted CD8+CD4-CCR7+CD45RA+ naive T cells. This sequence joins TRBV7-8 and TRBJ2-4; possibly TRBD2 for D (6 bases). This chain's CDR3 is CASSSLVGDLWGAIQYF. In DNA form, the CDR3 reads TGTGCCAGCAGCTCCCTCGTCGGGGACTTGTGGGGAGCCATTCAGTACTTC. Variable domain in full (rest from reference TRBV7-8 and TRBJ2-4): GAGVSQSPRYKVAKRGQDVALRCDPISGHVSLFWYQQALGQGPEFLTYFQNEAQLDKSGLPSDRFFAERPEGSVSTLKIQRTQQEDSAVYLCASSSLVGDLWGAIQYFGAGTRLSVL.